The 8 T cell receptor beta chains listed next were all sequenced from one sample in a study of spatial heterogeneity in lung cancer. TCRdb used MiXCR to reprocess the 5' RACE reads, holding one entry per CDR3 protein. The sample consists of over 11,000 distinct CDR3 sequences, about a tenth of them appearing once. Time point of the sample: sample taken at primary tumor resection. The sequenced material consisted of unsorted whole RNA from tumor, nontumor lung or frozen PBMC. The sequencing here drew on PBMCs, taken at surgery. The receptors stem from a male donor with early-stage non-small cell lung cancer.

This clonotype was counted at least ten times. The chain is built from TRBV5-1 and TRBJ2-5, with D maybe TRBD1 (6 bases). This CDR3 contains 15 residues. The germline V gene encodes CDR1 SGHRS and CDR2 YFSETQ. The germline V and J ends were trimmed by 2 bases and 0 bases, with 11 bases remaining between them. The CDR3 sequence is CASSLQGSYQETQYF. CDR3 bases: TGCGCCAGCAGCTTACAGGGATCGTACCAAGAGACCCAGTACTTC.

With respect to this clonotype: Being one base from a much bigger clone, this may be a read error. In nucleotides, the CDR3 is TGTGCCGGCAGCTTAGCGTTGGGGCATTCACCCCTCCACTTT. Translated: CAGSLALGHSPLHF. The gene calls are TRBV7-8 and TRBJ1-6; tentatively, D is TRBD1 (5 bases). The CDR3 has 14 amino acids. CDR1 and CDR2 (germline): SGHVS, FQNEAQ. The variable domain in full, with the rest retrieved from reference TRBV7-8 and TRBJ1-6, is GAGVSQSPRYKVAKRGQDVALRCDPISGHVSLFWYQQALGQGPEFLTYFQNEAQLDKSGLPSDRFFAERPEGSVSTLKIQRTQQEDSAVYLCAGSLALGHSPLHFGNGTRLTVT.

This clonotype was picked up many times. Here the CDR3 reads CSASRDFGNTGELFF. The CDR3 DNA follows: TGCAGCGCCAGCCGGGACTTTGGGAACACCGGGGAGCTGTTTTTT. The rearrangement links TRBV29-1 to TRBJ2-2; TRBD2 might be the D (6 bases). Trimming stripped 7 bases from V and 1 base from J, with 16 bases between. CDR1 and CDR2 (germline): SQVTM, ANQGSEA. The CDR3 has 15 residues.

About this clonotype: A much larger clone differs by one base, so this may be a read error. This chain's CDR3 is CAWAETDIEKLFF. The CDR3 nucleotides are TGTGCCTGGGCCGAGACAGATATCGAAAAACTGTTTTTT. The V and J genes are TRBV30 and TRBJ1-4, with a weak D call TRBD1 (5 bases). V was cut by 5 bases and J by 8 bases, with 15 bases left in between. The CDR3 extends over 13 amino acids. Germline V gene data show CDR1 as GTSNPN and CDR2 as SVGIG (reference sequence).

This clonotype appeared many times. This chain links TRBV7-8 with TRBJ2-1, with 7 bases lining up with TRBD1. This CDR3 comprises 14 residues. Germline CDR1 reads SGHVS; CDR2 reads FQNEAQ. J lost 15 bases, V lost 3 bases, and 14 bases had no gene match. The CDR3 is CASSFQPRDRDPFF. In DNA, the CDR3 is TGTGCCAGCAGCTTCCAACCCCGCGACAGGGACCCGTTCTTC.

The table lists this clonotype with many counts. Here the CDR3 reads CASRINSDSFSYEQYF. The CDR3 DNA reads TGTGCCAGCAGAATCAACAGTGACAGCTTCTCCTACGAGCAGTACTTC. The chain is built from TRBV6-5 and TRBJ2-7, with D possibly TRBD1 on 5 matching bases. Germline V gives CDR1 MNHEY, CDR2 SVGAGI. The V gene lost 6 bases and the J gene lost 0 bases, with 18 bases spanning the gap. The CDR3 covers 16 residues.

The rearrangement joins TRBV15 to TRBJ2-4; TRBD2 matches at 10 bases. Trimming at V came to 0 bases and at J to 8 bases, leaving 4 bases not matched to a gene. CDR1 and CDR2 from the germline V gene are LNHNV and YYDKDF (reference sequence). This CDR3 has 15 residues. In DNA, the CDR3 is TGTGCCACCAGCAGAGACGGGACTAGCGTCGACATTCAGTACTTC. This codes for CATSRDGTSVDIQYF.

This clonotype was found many times. The genes are TRBV29-1 and TRBJ2-1; 8 bases are a match to TRBD2. Germline V gene sequence: CDR1 SQVTM, CDR2 ANQGSEA. CDR3 size: 15 residues. Unmatched junction bases numbered 5, after V lost 4 bases and J lost 0 bases. CDR3 in DNA: TGCAGCGTTGCACCGGGGGGGAGCTCCTACAATGAGCAGTTCTTC. Residues: CSVAPGGSSYNEQFF.